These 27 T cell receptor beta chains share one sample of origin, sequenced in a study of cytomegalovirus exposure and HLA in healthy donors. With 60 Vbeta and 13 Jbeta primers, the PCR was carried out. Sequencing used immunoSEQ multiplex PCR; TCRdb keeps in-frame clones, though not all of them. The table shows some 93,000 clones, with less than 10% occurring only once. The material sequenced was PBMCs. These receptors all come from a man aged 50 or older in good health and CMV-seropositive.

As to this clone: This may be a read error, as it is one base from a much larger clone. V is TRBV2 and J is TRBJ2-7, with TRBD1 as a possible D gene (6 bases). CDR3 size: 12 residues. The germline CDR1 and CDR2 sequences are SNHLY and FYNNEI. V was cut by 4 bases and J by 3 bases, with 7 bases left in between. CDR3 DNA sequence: TGTGCCAGCAGTGTACAGGGCTACGAGCAGTACTTC. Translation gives CASSVQGYEQYF.

This chain's CDR3 is CASSIGTRLNQPQHF. The CDR3 nucleotides read TGTGCCAGTAGTATTGGGACACGCTTGAATCAGCCCCAGCATTTT. V and J are TRBV19 and TRBJ1-5; D is perhaps TRBD1 (6 bases). V lost 3 bases and J 4 bases, leaving 13 bases between the germline ends. The CDR3 runs 15 residues. Germline CDR1 LNHDA, CDR2 SQIVND (reference sequence).

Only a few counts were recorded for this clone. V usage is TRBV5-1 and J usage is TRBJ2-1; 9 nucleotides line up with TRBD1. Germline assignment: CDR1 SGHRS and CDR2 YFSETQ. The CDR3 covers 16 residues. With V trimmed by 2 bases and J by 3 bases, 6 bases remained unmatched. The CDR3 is CASSFPGTGNYNEQFF. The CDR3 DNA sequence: TGCGCCAGCAGCTTCCCCGGGACAGGGAACTACAATGAGCAGTTCTTC.

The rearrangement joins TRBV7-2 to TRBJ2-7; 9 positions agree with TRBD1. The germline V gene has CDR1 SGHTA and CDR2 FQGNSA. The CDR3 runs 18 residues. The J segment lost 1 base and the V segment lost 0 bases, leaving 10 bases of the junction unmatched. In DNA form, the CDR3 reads TGTGCCAGCAGCTTAGCGCCCCAGGGACAGGGCCCATCCTACGAGCAGTACTTC. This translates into CASSLAPQGQGPSYEQYF.

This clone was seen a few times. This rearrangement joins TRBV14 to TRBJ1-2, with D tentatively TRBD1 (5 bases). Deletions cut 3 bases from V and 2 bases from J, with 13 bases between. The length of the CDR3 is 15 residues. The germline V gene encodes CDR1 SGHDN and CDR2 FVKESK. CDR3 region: CASSQTLTANYGYTF. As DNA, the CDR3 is TGTGCCAGCAGCCAGACCCTGACAGCCAACTATGGCTACACCTTC.

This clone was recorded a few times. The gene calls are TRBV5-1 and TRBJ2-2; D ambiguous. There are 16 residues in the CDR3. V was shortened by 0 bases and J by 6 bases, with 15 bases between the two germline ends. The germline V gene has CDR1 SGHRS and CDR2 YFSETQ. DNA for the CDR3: TGCGCCAGCAGCTTGGTATACAGACCCCCCCCCGGGGAGCTGTTTTTT. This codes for CASSLVYRPPPGELFF. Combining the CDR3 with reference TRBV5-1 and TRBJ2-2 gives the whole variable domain KAGVTQTPRYLIKTRGQQVTLSCSPISGHRSVSWYQQTPGQGLQFLFEYFSETQRNKGNFPGRFSGRQFSNSRSEMNVSTLELGDSALYLCASSLVYRPPPGELFFGEGSRLTVL.

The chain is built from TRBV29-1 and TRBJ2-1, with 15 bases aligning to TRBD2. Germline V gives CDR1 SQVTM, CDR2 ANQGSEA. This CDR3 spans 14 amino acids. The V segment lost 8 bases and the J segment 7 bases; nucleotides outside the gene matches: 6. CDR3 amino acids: CSSRTSGGVNEQFF. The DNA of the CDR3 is TGCAGCTCCAGGACTAGCGGGGGGGTAAATGAGCAGTTCTTC.

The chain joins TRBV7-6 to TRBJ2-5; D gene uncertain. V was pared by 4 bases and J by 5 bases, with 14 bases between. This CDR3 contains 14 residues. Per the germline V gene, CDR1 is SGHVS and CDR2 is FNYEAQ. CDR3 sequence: CASSSNSGDETQYF. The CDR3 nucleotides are TGTGCCAGCAGCTCTAATAGTGGAGATGAGACCCAGTACTTC.

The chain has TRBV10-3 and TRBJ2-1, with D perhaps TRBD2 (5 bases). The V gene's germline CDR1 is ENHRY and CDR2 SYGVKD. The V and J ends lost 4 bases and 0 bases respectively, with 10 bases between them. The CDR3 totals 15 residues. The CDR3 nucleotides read TGTGCCATCAGTGGTAGCGCGAGCTCCTACAATGAGCAGTTCTTC. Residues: CAISGSASSYNEQFF.

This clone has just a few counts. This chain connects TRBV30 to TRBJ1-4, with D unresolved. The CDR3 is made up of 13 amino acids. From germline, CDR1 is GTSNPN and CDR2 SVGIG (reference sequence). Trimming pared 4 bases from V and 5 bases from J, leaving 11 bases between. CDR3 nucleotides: TGTGCCTGGACCAGCGACGTGAATGAAAAACTGTTTTTT. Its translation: CAWTSDVNEKLFF.

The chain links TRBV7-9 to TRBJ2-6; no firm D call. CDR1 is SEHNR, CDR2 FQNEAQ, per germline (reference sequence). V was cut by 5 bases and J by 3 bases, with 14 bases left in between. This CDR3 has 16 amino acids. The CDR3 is CASSPREVYGANVLTF. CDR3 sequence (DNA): TGTGCCAGCAGCCCTCGCGAGGTATATGGGGCCAACGTCCTGACTTTC.

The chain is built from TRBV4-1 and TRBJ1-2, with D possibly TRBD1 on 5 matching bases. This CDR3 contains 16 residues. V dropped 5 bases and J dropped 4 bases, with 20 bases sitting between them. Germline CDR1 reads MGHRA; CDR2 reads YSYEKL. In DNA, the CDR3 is TGCGCCAGCAGCGATCTGGGGGGTAGAGGGGCCTATGGCTACACCTTC. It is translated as CASSDLGGRGAYGYTF.

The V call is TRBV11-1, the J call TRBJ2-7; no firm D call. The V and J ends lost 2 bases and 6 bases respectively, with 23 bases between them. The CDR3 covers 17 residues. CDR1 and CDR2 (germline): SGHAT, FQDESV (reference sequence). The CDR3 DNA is TGTGCCAGCAGCTTATATGGAACCTTGGAGCATCTACGCGAGCAGTACTTC. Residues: CASSLYGTLEHLREQYF.

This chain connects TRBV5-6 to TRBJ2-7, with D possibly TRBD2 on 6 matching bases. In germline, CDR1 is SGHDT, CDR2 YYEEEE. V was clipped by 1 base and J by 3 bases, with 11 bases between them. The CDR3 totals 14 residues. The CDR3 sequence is CASSLYGRVYEQYF. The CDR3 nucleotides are TGTGCCAGCAGCTTGTACGGGAGAGTCTACGAGCAGTACTTC.

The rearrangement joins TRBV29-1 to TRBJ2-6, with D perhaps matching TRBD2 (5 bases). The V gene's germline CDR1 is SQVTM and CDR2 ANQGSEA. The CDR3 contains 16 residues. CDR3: CRGNCKRYSGANVLTF. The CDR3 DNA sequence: TGCAGAGGGAACTGCAAGCGGTACTCTGGGGCCAACGTCCTGACTTTC.

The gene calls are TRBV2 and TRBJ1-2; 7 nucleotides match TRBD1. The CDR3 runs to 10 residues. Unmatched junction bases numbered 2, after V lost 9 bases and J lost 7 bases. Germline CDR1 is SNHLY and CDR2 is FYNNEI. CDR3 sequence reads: CARTGSGYTF. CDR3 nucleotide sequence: TGTGCCAGGACAGGGTCTGGCTACACCTTC.

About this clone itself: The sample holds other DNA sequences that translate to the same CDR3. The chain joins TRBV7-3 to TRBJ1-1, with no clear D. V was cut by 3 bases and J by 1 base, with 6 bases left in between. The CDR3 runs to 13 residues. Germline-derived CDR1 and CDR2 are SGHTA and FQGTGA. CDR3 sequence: CASSFIANTEAFF. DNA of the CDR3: TGTGCCAGCAGCTTCATAGCGAACACTGAAGCTTTCTTT.

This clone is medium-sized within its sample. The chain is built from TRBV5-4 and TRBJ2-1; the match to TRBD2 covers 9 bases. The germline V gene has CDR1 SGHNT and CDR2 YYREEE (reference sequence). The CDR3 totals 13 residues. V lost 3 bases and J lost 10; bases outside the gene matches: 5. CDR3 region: CASSSGTSPEQFF. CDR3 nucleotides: TGTGCCAGCAGCTCAGGGACTAGCCCAGAGCAGTTCTTC.

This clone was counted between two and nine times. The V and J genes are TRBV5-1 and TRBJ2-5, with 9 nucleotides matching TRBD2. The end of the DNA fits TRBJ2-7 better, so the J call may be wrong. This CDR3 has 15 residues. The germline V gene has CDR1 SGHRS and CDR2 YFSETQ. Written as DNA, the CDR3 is TGCGCCAGCAGCTTGACTAGCGGGCCATACTACGAGCAGTACTTC. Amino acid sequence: CASSLTSGPYYEQYF.

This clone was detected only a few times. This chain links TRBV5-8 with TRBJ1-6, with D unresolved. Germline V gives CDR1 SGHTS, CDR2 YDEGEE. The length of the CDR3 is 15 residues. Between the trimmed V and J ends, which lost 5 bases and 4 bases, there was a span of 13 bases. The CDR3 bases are TGTGCCAGCAGTATGCGAAGTCAATATAATTCACCCCTCCACTTT. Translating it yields CASSMRSQYNSPLHF.

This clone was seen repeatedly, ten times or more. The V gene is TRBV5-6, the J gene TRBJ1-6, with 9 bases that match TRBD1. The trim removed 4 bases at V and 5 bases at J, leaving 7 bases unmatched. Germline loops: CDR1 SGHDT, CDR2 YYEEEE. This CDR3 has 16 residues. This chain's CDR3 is CASSPDRGLDNSPLHF. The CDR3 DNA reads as TGTGCCAGCAGCCCGGACAGGGGCCTGGATAATTCACCCCTCCACTTT.

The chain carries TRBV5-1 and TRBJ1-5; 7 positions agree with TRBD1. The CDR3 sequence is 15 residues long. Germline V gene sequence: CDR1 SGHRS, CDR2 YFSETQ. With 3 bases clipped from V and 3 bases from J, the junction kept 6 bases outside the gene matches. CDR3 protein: CASSSTGQLNQPQHF. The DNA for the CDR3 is TGCGCCAGCAGCTCCACGGGACAGCTCAATCAGCCCCAGCATTTT.

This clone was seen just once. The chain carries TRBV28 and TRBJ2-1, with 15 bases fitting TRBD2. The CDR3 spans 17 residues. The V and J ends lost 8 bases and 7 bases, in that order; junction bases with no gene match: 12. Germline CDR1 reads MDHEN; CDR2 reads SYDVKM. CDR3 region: CASSLGLAGGFGNEQFF. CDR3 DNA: TGTGCCAGCTCCCTGGGACTAGCGGGAGGTTTTGGGAATGAGCAGTTCTTC.

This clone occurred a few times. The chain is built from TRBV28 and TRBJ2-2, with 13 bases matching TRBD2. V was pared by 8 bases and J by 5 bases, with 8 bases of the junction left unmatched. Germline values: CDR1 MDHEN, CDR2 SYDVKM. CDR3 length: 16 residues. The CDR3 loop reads CASGTSGRGGTGELFF. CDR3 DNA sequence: TGTGCCAGCGGCACTAGCGGGAGGGGTGGAACCGGGGAGCTGTTTTTT.

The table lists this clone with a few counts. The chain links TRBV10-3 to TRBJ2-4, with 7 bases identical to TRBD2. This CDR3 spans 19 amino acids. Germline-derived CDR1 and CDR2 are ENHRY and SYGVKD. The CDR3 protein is CAPPCRAGVAPPVKNIQYF. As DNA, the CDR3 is TGTGCTCCCCCCTGTAGGGCGGGAGTGGCGCCGCCAGTCAAAAACATTCAGTACTTC.

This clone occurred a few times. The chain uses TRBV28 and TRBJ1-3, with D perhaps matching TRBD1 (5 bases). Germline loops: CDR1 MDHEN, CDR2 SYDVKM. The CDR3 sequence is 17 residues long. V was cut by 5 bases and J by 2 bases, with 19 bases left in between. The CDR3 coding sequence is TGTGCCAGCAGTCCCCTCCCGGGGGATGGCACTGGAAACACCATATATTTT. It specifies CASSPLPGDGTGNTIYF.

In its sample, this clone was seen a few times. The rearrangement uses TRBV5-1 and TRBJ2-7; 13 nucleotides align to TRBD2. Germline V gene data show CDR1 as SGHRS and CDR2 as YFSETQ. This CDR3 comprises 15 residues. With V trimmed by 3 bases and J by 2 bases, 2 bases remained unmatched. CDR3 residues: CASSWGTSGTYEQYF. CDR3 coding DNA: TGCGCCAGCAGCTGGGGGACTAGCGGGACCTACGAGCAGTACTTC.